The clone carrying this TCR beta chain has more than one count but fewer than ten. The antigen remains undetermined. Time point here: patch test 3, about 24 weeks after DPC sensitization. Treatment indicated: therapeutic diphenylcyclopropenone sensitization with weekly scalp DPC. Alopecia patients deemed DPC-suitable, aged 18 to 70, excluding pregnancy. TCRdb redid the calling of the RACE reads with MiXCR, one entry per CDR3 protein. Among about 76,000 distinct CDR3 sequences listed, 10% to 15% were seen once. This record comes from a study of human T cells and chemical hapten exposure. Deletions cut 2 bases from V and 4 bases from J, with 14 bases between. This CDR3 comprises 15 residues. Germline assignment: CDR1 MNHNS and CDR2 SASEGT. Study findings and constraints: Expanded TCRs created a significantly greater count of big CDR3 similarity clusters than controls did.

Material: whole blood, obtained in connection with sensitization to the hapten diphenylcyclopropenone (DPC). The chain links TRBV6-1 to TRBJ1-1; D is uncertain. The TCR was taken from a woman aged 45 to 65 with alopecia areata. Some clones in this sample may be carry-over from other donors' samples. DNA of the CDR3: TGTGCCAGCAGTGAACGGGCAGCGCTGGCCACTGAAGCTTTCTTT. Protein: CASSERAALATEAFF.